The rows below give T cell receptor beta chains drawn from one sample of a study of CD8 T cells in Susac syndrome. TCRdb ran MiXCR on the immunoSEQ multiplex PCR reads and lists one entry per CDR3 protein. This table holds about 50,000 distinct CDR3 sequences, just over 90% found once. Sequencing was done on a sample of CD8+ T cells from PBMCs. The receptors originated from a human donor with multiple sclerosis. CDR3s include the opening cysteine and the closing phenylalanine or tryptophan. D genes are given only for firm matches. Clone size is not always given. Where it is, it says once, few, many or a class for expanded clones.

len: 16; v_gene: TRBV6-1; abundance: NA; d_gene: NA; j_gene: TRBJ2-2; CDR3nt: TGTGCCAGCAGTGAAGCCGGCTATGCCGATCCCGGGGAGCTGTTTTTT; CDR3aa: CASSEAGYADPGELFF
len: 15; v_gene: TRBV12-3/TRBV12-4; abundance: NA; d_gene: TRBD2; j_gene: TRBJ2-7; CDR3nt: TGTGCCAGCAGTTTCGAACTAGCGGGGGGTCAGGAGCAGTACTTC; CDR3aa: CASSFELAGGQEQYF
len: 14; v_gene: TRBV12-5; abundance: NA; d_gene: NA; j_gene: TRBJ2-1; CDR3nt: TGTGCTAGTGGTTTGGTAAAAGCTCACTATGAGCAGTTCTTC; CDR3aa: CASGLVKAHYEQFF
len: 13; v_gene: TRBV30; abundance: NA; d_gene: NA; j_gene: TRBJ1-1; CDR3nt: TGTGCCTGGAGTACGACCCGGAACACTGAAGCTTTCTTT; CDR3aa: CAWSTTRNTEAFF
len: 13; v_gene: TRBV2; abundance: NA; d_gene: TRBD1; j_gene: TRBJ1-2; CDR3nt: TGTGCCAGCAGTGCAGGGGGCACCTATGGCTACACCTTC; CDR3aa: CASSAGGTYGYTF
len: 14; v_gene: TRBV6-1; abundance: NA; d_gene: NA; j_gene: TRBJ2-7; CDR3nt: TGTGCCAGCAGTGACGGACCGGGACCCTACGAGCAGTACTTC; CDR3aa: CASSDGPGPYEQYF
len: 14; v_gene: TRBV7-9; abundance: NA; d_gene: NA; j_gene: TRBJ1-1; CDR3nt: TGTGCCAGCAGCTTAGACTTCTCGGGCACTGAAGCTTTCTTT; CDR3aa: CASSLDFSGTEAFF
len: 14; v_gene: TRBV7-9; abundance: NA; d_gene: NA; j_gene: TRBJ2-7; CDR3nt: TGTGCCAGCAGCTTAGCGGGCCGGGATAACCAATCGTACTTC; CDR3aa: CASSLAGRDNQSYF
len: 16; v_gene: TRBV4-1; abundance: NA; d_gene: NA; j_gene: TRBJ2-1; CDR3nt: TGCGCCAGCAGCCAAGAGCCGGGGGCAACCTACAATGAGCAGTTCTTC; CDR3aa: CASSQEPGATYNEQFF
len: 16; v_gene: TRBV4-2; abundance: few; d_gene: NA; j_gene: TRBJ2-6; CDR3nt: TGTGCCAGCAGCCAAGAGGGGGGCTCTGGGGCCAACGTCCTGACTTTC; CDR3aa: CASSQEGGSGANVLTF